The 29 T cell receptor beta chains reported below all come from one sample, sequenced in a study of cytotoxic CD8 clonotypes in ibrutinib-treated CLL. Method: immunoSEQ multiplex PCR; TCRdb's copy keeps in-frame clones and lacks some. The repertoire holds fewer than 80,000 clones, with 45% to 60% as singletons. The sequenced sample was PBMCs, obtained after 12 months of ibrutinib treatment. Receptor source: a human donor with chronic lymphocytic leukemia.

This clone was recorded a few times. The chain has TRBV2 and TRBJ1-2; a weak D match, TRBD1 (6 bases). V was pared by 5 bases and J by 7 bases, with 17 bases between. Germline CDR1 SNHLY, CDR2 FYNNEI. The CDR3 runs 14 residues. The CDR3 region has the DNA TGTGCCAGCAGTATCGGGACACTCTTGGGTGGCTACACCTTC. Amino acids: CASSIGTLLGGYTF. The complete variable domain, with remaining parts taken from reference TRBV2 and TRBJ1-2, reads EPEVTQTPSHQVTQMGQEVILRCVPISNHLYFYWYRQILGQKVEFLVSFYNNEISEKSEIFDDQFSVERPDGSNFTLKIRSTKLEDSAMYFCASSIGTLLGGYTFGSGTRLTVV.

This clone turned up a few times. The chain employs TRBV6-5 and TRBJ1-5; a possible D gene is TRBD1 (5 bases). CDR1 is MNHEY, CDR2 SVGAGI, per germline. The V and J ends lost 4 bases and 2 bases respectively, with 9 bases between them. The CDR3 loop spans 14 amino acids. DNA for the CDR3: TGTGCCAGCAGTTCAGGGTCCGGCAATCAGCCCCAGCATTTT. Its protein is CASSSGSGNQPQHF.

The sample holds many counts of this clone. V usage is TRBV7-8 and J usage is TRBJ2-7; D possibly corresponds to TRBD2 (5 bases). The V and J ends lost 5 bases and 2 bases respectively, with 13 bases between them. Germline assignment: CDR1 SGHVS and CDR2 FQNEAQ. This CDR3 comprises 14 residues. The CDR3 nucleotides are TGTGCCAGCAGCCTGGGGAGAAGCACCTACGAGCAGTACTTC. It codes for CASSLGRSTYEQYF.

This rearrangement joins TRBV2 to TRBJ2-1; 7 bases fit TRBD2. This CDR3 is 15 amino acids long. With 2 bases clipped from V and 7 bases from J, the junction kept 8 bases outside the gene matches. Looked up from germline, CDR1 is SNHLY and CDR2 is FYNNEI. This chain's CDR3 is CASSESRGEGNEQFF. The CDR3 DNA reads as TGTGCCAGCAGTGAATCCCGCGGGGAGGGGAATGAGCAGTTCTTC.

The chain is built from TRBV6-5 and TRBJ2-6; TRBD1 is a possible D gene (6 bases). The CDR3 extends over 14 amino acids. The germline V gene encodes CDR1 MNHEY and CDR2 SVGAGI. The V gene lost 8 bases and the J gene lost 4 bases, with 12 bases spanning the gap. The CDR3 DNA reads as TGTGCCAGCGTGGACAGTCCCGGGGCCAACGTCCTGACTTTC. Amino acids: CASVDSPGANVLTF.

The gene calls are TRBV6-5 and TRBJ2-6; D not resolved. The CDR3 length is 13 residues. Germline CDR1 MNHEY, CDR2 SVGAGI. V gave up 10 bases and J gave up 7 bases, with 14 bases separating them. CDR3 DNA: TGTGCCACCATGACCGGTTCTGCCAACGTCCTGACTTTC. Encoded protein: CATMTGSANVLTF.

The rearrangement joins TRBV14 to TRBJ2-7, with D possibly matching TRBD1 (5 bases). Germline CDR1 and CDR2: SGHDN and FVKESK. CDR3 size: 15 residues. The V gene lost 0 bases and the J gene lost 3 bases, with 12 bases spanning the gap. The DNA of the CDR3 is TGTGCCAGCAGCCAAGAGGGGCTCGGAAACTACGAGCAGTACTTC. Protein product: CASSQEGLGNYEQYF.

This clone was counted a single time. The rearrangement joins TRBV27 to TRBJ2-2; no firm D call. CDR3 size: 16 residues. Germline loops: CDR1 MNHEY, CDR2 SMNVEV (reference sequence). V was clipped by 6 bases and J by 3 bases, with 17 bases between them. This chain's CDR3 is CASRDHGGKDTGELFF. CDR3 sequence (DNA): TGTGCCAGCAGGGACCACGGTGGGAAGGACACCGGGGAGCTGTTTTTT.

The chain carries TRBV11-1 and TRBJ2-3; a possible D gene is TRBD2 (7 bases). The germline V and J ends were trimmed by 5 bases and 0 bases, with 9 bases remaining between them. The CDR3 loop spans 14 amino acids. Germline V gene data show CDR1 as SGHAT and CDR2 as FQDESV (reference sequence). As DNA, the CDR3 is TGTGCCAGCAGCCGGGGGGCTAGCACAGATACGCAGTATTTT. It encodes CASSRGASTDTQYF.

Worth noting for this clone: Other DNA sequences in the same sample also yield this CDR3. The genes are TRBV5-1 and TRBJ2-2; D is unclear. CDR1 SGHRS and CDR2 YFSETQ come from the germline V gene. This CDR3 has 14 residues. V dropped 0 bases and J dropped 1 base, with 4 bases sitting between them. CDR3 protein: CASSLGGNTGELFF. In DNA, the CDR3 is TGCGCCAGCAGCTTGGGCGGGAACACCGGGGAGCTGTTTTTT.

This clone is categorized as medium-sized. The V call is TRBV7-9, the J call TRBJ2-7, with unresolved D. This CDR3 has 16 residues. From germline, CDR1 is SEHNR and CDR2 FQNEAQ (reference sequence). Trimming left V 5 bases short and J 3 bases short, with 20 bases between. The CDR3 here is CASSRLGGPPGYEQYF. CDR3 DNA: TGTGCCAGCAGCCGCCTGGGTGGCCCACCTGGCTACGAGCAGTACTTC. Based on the CDR3 plus reference TRBV7-9 and TRBJ2-7, the full variable domain is DTGVSQNPRHKITKRGQNVTFRCDPISEHNRLYWYRQTLGQGPEFLTYFQNEAQLEKSRLLSDRFSAERPKGSFSTLEIQRTEQGDSAMYLCASSRLGGPPGYEQYFGPGTRLTVT.

The chain links TRBV2 to TRBJ2-1; D ambiguous. Trimming took off 7 bases at V and 5 bases at J, with 12 bases between the two ends. The germline gives CDR1 SNHLY, CDR2 FYNNEI. CDR3 length: 13 amino acids. The CDR3 sequence: CASNLAEDNEQFF. The CDR3 DNA follows: TGTGCCAGCAATTTGGCAGAAGACAATGAGCAGTTCTTC. Full variable domain (rest looked up from reference TRBV2 and TRBJ2-1): EPEVTQTPSHQVTQMGQEVILRCVPISNHLYFYWYRQILGQKVEFLVSFYNNEISEKSEIFDDQFSVERPDGSNFTLKIRSTKLEDSAMYFCASNLAEDNEQFFGPGTRLTVL.

This clone was seen just once. This chain links TRBV4-1 with TRBJ1-4; D gene uncertain. The CDR3 covers 16 residues. Per the germline V gene, CDR1 is MGHRA and CDR2 is YSYEKL. V lost 4 bases to trimming and J lost 5 bases, with 17 bases between them. The CDR3 bases are TGCGCCAGCAGCCTTCTTGTAGGGCGGAGGAATGAAAAACTGTTTTTT. It encodes CASSLLVGRRNEKLFF.

The chain has TRBV19 and TRBJ2-5; TRBD2 matches 7 bases. Looked up from germline, CDR1 is LNHDA and CDR2 is SQIVND (reference sequence). V shed 1 base and J 1 base; nucleotides not matched to a gene: 3. The CDR3 consists of 15 residues. CDR3: CASSIGASGQETQYF. CDR3 DNA sequence: TGTGCCAGTAGTATAGGGGCTAGCGGCCAAGAGACCCAGTACTTC.

The CDR3 spells CASSSTGTLYGYTF. CDR3 bases: TGTGCCAGCAGTTCGACAGGAACCCTCTATGGCTACACCTTC. V gene TRBV6-1 combines with J gene TRBJ1-2; D is possibly TRBD1 (6 bases). The V and J ends lost 5 bases and 4 bases respectively, with 14 bases between them. Per germline, CDR1 MNHNS and CDR2 SASEGT. The CDR3 has 14 residues.

The gene calls are TRBV5-6 and TRBJ1-1; possibly TRBD1 for D (5 bases). The germline V gene encodes CDR1 SGHDT and CDR2 YYEEEE. The CDR3 extends over 14 amino acids. Trimming took off 7 bases at V and 1 base at J, with 14 bases between the two ends. As DNA, the CDR3 is TGTGCCAGCGGTGGACAAGGGGCGAACACTGAAGCTTTCTTT. Translating gives CASGGQGANTEAFF.

This sequence joins TRBV11-2 and TRBJ2-1, with D unclear. CDR1 and CDR2 from the germline V gene are SGHAT and FQNNGV. Deletions cut 6 bases from V and 6 bases from J, with 18 bases between. The CDR3 has 15 amino acids. The CDR3 sequence is CASSHFLTKGNEQFF. The CDR3 DNA is TGTGCCAGCAGTCATTTTTTGACCAAAGGCAATGAGCAGTTCTTC.

The CDR3 here is CASSPFRVWRDNEQFF. The DNA of the CDR3 is TGTGCCAGCTCACCATTTAGGGTTTGGAGGGACAATGAGCAGTTCTTC. The chain has TRBV18 and TRBJ2-1; a possible D gene is TRBD2 (6 bases). Trimming took off 2 bases at V and 5 bases at J, with 16 bases between the two ends. This CDR3 contains 16 residues. The V gene's germline CDR1 is KGHSH and CDR2 LQKENI.

The chain combines TRBV15 with TRBJ2-1; no clear D. This CDR3 has 13 residues. From germline, CDR1 is LNHNV and CDR2 YYDKDF (reference sequence). V gave up 1 base and J gave up 10 bases, with 11 bases separating them. CDR3 sequence: CATSRAWGREQFF. DNA of the CDR3: TGTGCCACCAGCAGAGCATGGGGTCGGGAGCAGTTCTTC.

This clone has more than one count but fewer than ten. The chain combines TRBV18 with TRBJ2-1; D uncertain. V lost 2 bases and J 1 base, leaving 6 bases between the germline ends. The germline V gene has CDR1 KGHSH and CDR2 LQKENI. The length of the CDR3 is 14 residues. The CDR3 nucleotides are TGTGCCAGCTCACCAAGGCTTTCCTACAATGAGCAGTTCTTC. Its translation is CASSPRLSYNEQFF.

This clone appeared once. A single base separates this from a much larger clone, so it may be a read error. The genes are TRBV4-2 and TRBJ1-2, with unresolved D. CDR1 and CDR2 (germline): LGHNA, YNFKEQ. Trimming removed 5 bases at V and 4 bases at J, with 8 bases between. The CDR3 is made up of 12 amino acids. CDR3 coding DNA: TGTGCCAGCAGCTTAGAGGGCTATGGCTACACCTTC. Encoded protein: CASSLEGYGYTF.

This clone is a singleton in its sample. The chain combines TRBV19 with TRBJ1-4; weak D call: TRBD1 (5 bases). Germline V gene sequence: CDR1 LNHDA, CDR2 SQIVND (reference sequence). The CDR3 contains 14 residues. V gave up 5 bases and J gave up 6 bases, with 13 bases separating them. In DNA form, the CDR3 reads TGTGCCAGTAGTCAGGGAACGTCGGATGAAAAACTGTTTTTT. This encodes CASSQGTSDEKLFF.

This chain connects TRBV7-2 to TRBJ2-3; 7 bases agree with TRBD2. The germline CDR1 and CDR2 sequences are SGHTA and FQGNSA. V was clipped by 4 bases and J by 2 bases; unmatched bases: 12. The CDR3 sequence is 17 residues long. CDR3 protein: CASSSLLWAGDTDTQYF. The CDR3 coding sequence is TGTGCCAGCAGCTCCCTCCTCTGGGCGGGGGACACAGATACGCAGTATTTT.

The V and J genes are TRBV18 and TRBJ2-7; tentative D call: TRBD1 (6 bases). Germline loops: CDR1 KGHSH, CDR2 LQKENI. With 4 bases removed from V and 6 bases from J, the gap between germline ends came to 13 bases. CDR3 length: 13 residues. CDR3 amino acids: CASSRDEGGEQYV. The CDR3, as DNA: TGTGCCAGCTCACGGGACGAAGGGGGCGAGCAGTACGTC.

This clone showed up many times. The chain carries TRBV11-2 and TRBJ1-2, with 7 bases lining up with TRBD1. Germline-derived CDR1 and CDR2 are SGHAT and FQNNGV. There are 13 residues in the CDR3. With 3 bases clipped from V and 4 bases from J, the junction kept 2 bases outside the gene matches. CDR3 loop: CASSLGQIYGYTF. The CDR3 region has the DNA TGTGCCAGCAGCTTGGGACAGATCTATGGCTACACCTTC.

This clone turned up a few times. The chain has TRBV5-1 and TRBJ2-2; the match to TRBD1 covers 7 bases. Germline V lookup: CDR1 SGHRS, CDR2 YFSETQ. The CDR3 spans 14 residues. V lost 4 bases and J lost 7; bases outside the gene matches: 7. The CDR3 spells CASSAMTGNGELFF. For the CDR3, the DNA is TGCGCCAGCAGCGCTATGACAGGGAACGGGGAGCTGTTTTTT.

This sequence joins TRBV6-5 and TRBJ2-7; TRBD2 matches at 8 bases. The CDR3 is made up of 14 amino acids. CDR1 is MNHEY and CDR2 is SVGAGI in the germline V gene. Trimming removed 5 bases from V and 0 bases from J; junction bases left unmatched: 3. The CDR3 region is CASSGSGNSYEQYF. The CDR3 DNA sequence: TGTGCCAGCAGTGGTAGCGGGAACTCCTACGAGCAGTACTTC.

This sequence joins TRBV2 and TRBJ1-3; D unresolved. Germline V gene lookup returns CDR1 SNHLY and CDR2 FYNNEI. Trimming left V 6 bases short and J 10 bases short, with 7 bases between. This CDR3 has 10 residues. Here the CDR3 DNA reads TGTGCCAGCAGCGGGATTACCATATATTTT. Protein: CASSGITIYF.

The chain has TRBV6-6 and TRBJ1-1, with no clear D. There are 11 residues in the CDR3. From germline, CDR1 is MNHNY and CDR2 SVGAGI (reference sequence). V lost 6 bases to trimming and J lost 6 bases, with 8 bases between them. The CDR3 is CASRDPPEAFF. The CDR3, as DNA: TGTGCCAGCAGAGACCCCCCTGAAGCTTTCTTT.